This entry lists 11 T cell receptor beta chains sequenced from one sample in a study of shared clonotypes between healthy human individuals. The assay was immunoSEQ multiplex PCR, and TCRdb's table has in-frame clones only and misses some. Of some 500,000 clones in the sample, 70% to 80% were seen once. The sample was PBMCs. These receptors were obtained from a woman in her thirties or forties in good health. Some clones in this sample may be carry-over from other donors' samples.

This clone was seen a handful of times. The chain carries TRBV19 and TRBJ1-2; D might be TRBD1 (5 bases). Germline CDR1 LNHDA, CDR2 SQIVND (reference sequence). V was clipped by 6 bases and J by 6 bases, with 11 bases between them. There are 12 residues in the CDR3. CDR3 in amino acids: CASSPTGHGYTF. The CDR3 region has the DNA TGTGCCAGTAGCCCCACAGGCCATGGCTACACCTTC. Full variable domain (missing parts from reference TRBV19 and TRBJ1-2): DGGITQSPKYLFRKEGQNVTLSCEQNLNHDAMYWYRQDPGQGLRLIYYSQIVNDFQKGDIAEGYSVSREKKESFPLTVTSAQKNPTAFYLCASSPTGHGYTFGSGTRLTVV.

The chain joins TRBV9 to TRBJ2-2; maybe TRBD2 (5 bases). V lost 7 bases, J lost 1 base, and 5 bases lay in between. Germline values: CDR1 SGDLS, CDR2 YYNGEE. This CDR3 has 12 residues. The CDR3 coding sequence is TGTGCCAGCGGGAGGAACACCGGGGAGCTGTTTTTT. Translation: CASGRNTGELFF.

This sequence joins TRBV28 and TRBJ1-5; TRBD1 is a possible D gene (6 bases). The V gene's germline CDR1 is MDHEN and CDR2 SYDVKM. This CDR3 region has 17 residues. The V and J ends lost 3 bases and 5 bases respectively, with 20 bases between them. This chain's CDR3 is CASSFVFRGPHHQPQHF. As DNA, the CDR3 is TGTGCCAGCAGTTTTGTGTTCCGGGGGCCCCATCATCAGCCCCAGCATTTT.

The chain carries TRBV7-9 and TRBJ1-4, with D perhaps TRBD1 (5 bases). Germline lookup yields CDR1 SEHNR and CDR2 FQNEAQ (reference sequence). The germline V and J ends were trimmed by 4 bases and 5 bases, with 17 bases remaining between them. There are 16 residues in the CDR3. The CDR3 DNA reads TGTGCCAGCAGCTACGGCGGTACCAGGGCAAATGAAAAACTGTTTTTT. Amino acids: CASSYGGTRANEKLFF.

V and J are TRBV6-5 and TRBJ1-1; D gene uncertain. The V end lost 5 bases, the J end lost 4 bases, and 11 bases lay between the germline ends. This CDR3 contains 13 residues. The germline CDR1 and CDR2 sequences are MNHEY and SVGAGI. The CDR3 here is CASSRDTATEAFF. CDR3 DNA sequence: TGTGCCAGCAGTCGTGACACGGCCACTGAAGCTTTCTTT.

This clone appeared a single time. The chain couples TRBV11-1 to TRBJ2-5, with D perhaps being TRBD1 or TRBD2 (5 bases each). Germline CDR1 SGHAT, CDR2 FQDESV (reference sequence). Trimming took 1 base from V and 3 from J, leaving 9 bases between them. CDR3 length: 14 residues. The CDR3 here is CASSLGGRKETQYF. The CDR3 region has the DNA TGTGCCAGCAGCTTAGGGGGACGGAAAGAGACCCAGTACTTC.

This chain connects TRBV7-6 to TRBJ2-1; no definite D call. Germline V gives CDR1 SGHVS, CDR2 FNYEAQ. The CDR3 is 14 amino acids. The ends were cut back, 1 base at V and 3 bases at J, with 7 bases in the middle. The CDR3 region has the DNA TGTGCCAGCAGCTTAGGAGCCAGCTACAATGAGCAGTTCTTC. It specifies CASSLGASYNEQFF.

The rearrangement links TRBV5-1 to TRBJ1-5, with TRBD1 as a possible D gene (6 bases). The germline gives CDR1 SGHRS, CDR2 YFSETQ. Trimming pared 0 bases from V and 3 bases from J, leaving 16 bases between. The CDR3 sequence is 17 residues long. The DNA of the CDR3 is TGCGCCAGCAGCTTGGGGGACACCGCAGCAATCAATCAGCCCCAGCATTTT. It specifies CASSLGDTAAINQPQHF.

This clone came up many times. This chain links TRBV7-8 with TRBJ1-5; a possible D gene is TRBD1 (5 bases). The CDR3 consists of 16 residues. The germline V gene has CDR1 SGHVS and CDR2 FQNEAQ. Trimming pared 1 base from V and 5 bases from J, leaving 15 bases between. CDR3 sequence reads: CASSLVGGGRDQPQHF. The CDR3 nucleotides are TGTGCCAGCAGCTTAGTGGGTGGTGGCAGGGATCAGCCCCAGCATTTT.

At least ten counts were recorded for this clone. The V call is TRBV19, the J call TRBJ1-5; 7 bases agree with TRBD1. The V gene's germline CDR1 is LNHDA and CDR2 SQIVND (reference sequence). V lost 6 bases and J lost 2; bases outside the gene matches: 4. This CDR3 is 14 amino acids long. The CDR3 reads CASSQGVGNQPQHF. DNA for the CDR3: TGTGCCAGTAGCCAGGGGGTGGGCAATCAGCCCCAGCATTTT.

The genes are TRBV6-5 and TRBJ2-7, with TRBD2 matching 7 bases. The V segment lost 6 bases and the J segment 1 base; nucleotides outside the gene matches: 6. The germline V gene encodes CDR1 MNHEY and CDR2 SVGAGI. The CDR3 has 14 residues. Written as DNA, the CDR3 is TGTGCCAGCAGAACATTGGGAGGGTCCTACGAGCAGTACTTC. It yields the protein CASRTLGGSYEQYF.